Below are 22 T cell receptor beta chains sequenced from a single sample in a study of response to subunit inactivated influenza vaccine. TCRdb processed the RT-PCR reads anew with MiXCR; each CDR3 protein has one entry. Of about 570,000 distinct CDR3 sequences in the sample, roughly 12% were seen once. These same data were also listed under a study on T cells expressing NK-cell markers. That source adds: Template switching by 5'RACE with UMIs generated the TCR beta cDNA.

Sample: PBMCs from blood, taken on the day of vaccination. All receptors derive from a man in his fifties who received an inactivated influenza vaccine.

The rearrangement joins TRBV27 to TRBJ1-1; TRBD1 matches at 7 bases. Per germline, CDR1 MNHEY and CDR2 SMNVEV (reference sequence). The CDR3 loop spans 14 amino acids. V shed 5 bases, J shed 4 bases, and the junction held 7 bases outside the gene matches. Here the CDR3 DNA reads TGTGCCAGCAGTCCCAGGGGGGGAGGCACTGAAGCTTTCTTT. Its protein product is CASSPRGGGTEAFF.

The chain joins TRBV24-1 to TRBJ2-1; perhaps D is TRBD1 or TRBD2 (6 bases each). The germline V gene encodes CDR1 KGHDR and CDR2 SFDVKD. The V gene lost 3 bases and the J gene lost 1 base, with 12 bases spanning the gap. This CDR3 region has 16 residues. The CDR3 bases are TGTGCCACCAGTGATAAGGGGGGAGCTTCCTACAATGAGCAGTTCTTC. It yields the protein CATSDKGGASYNEQFF.

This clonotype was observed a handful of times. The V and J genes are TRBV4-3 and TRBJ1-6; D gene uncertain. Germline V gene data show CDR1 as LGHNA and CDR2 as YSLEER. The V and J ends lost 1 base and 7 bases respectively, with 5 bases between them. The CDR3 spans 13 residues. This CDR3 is CASSQVQNSPLHF. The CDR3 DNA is TGCGCCAGCAGCCAAGTTCAGAATTCACCCCTCCACTTT.

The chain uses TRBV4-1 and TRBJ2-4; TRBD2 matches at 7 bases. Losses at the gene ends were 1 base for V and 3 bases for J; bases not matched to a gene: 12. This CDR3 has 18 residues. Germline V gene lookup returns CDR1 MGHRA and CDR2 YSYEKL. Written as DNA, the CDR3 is TGCGCCAGCAGCCAAGGCCCCCTCCGAGGGGAGGGCAAAAACATTCAGTACTTC. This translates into CASSQGPLRGEGKNIQYF.

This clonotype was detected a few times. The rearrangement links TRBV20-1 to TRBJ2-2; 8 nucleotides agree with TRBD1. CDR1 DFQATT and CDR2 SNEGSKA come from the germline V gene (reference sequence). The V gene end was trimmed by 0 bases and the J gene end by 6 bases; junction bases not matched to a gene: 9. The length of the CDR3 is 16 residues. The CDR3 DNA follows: TGCAGTGCTAGAGATCCCGCAGGGGGCAGACCCGGGGAGCTGTTTTTT. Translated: CSARDPAGGRPGELFF.

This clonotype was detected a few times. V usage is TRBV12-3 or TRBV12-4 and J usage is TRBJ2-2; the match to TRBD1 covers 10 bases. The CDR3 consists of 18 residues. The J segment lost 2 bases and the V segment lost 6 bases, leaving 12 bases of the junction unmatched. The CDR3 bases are TGTGCCAGCAGGCCAATCAGAGGGACAGGGGTTAACACCGGGGAGCTGTTTTTT. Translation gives CASRPIRGTGVNTGELFF.

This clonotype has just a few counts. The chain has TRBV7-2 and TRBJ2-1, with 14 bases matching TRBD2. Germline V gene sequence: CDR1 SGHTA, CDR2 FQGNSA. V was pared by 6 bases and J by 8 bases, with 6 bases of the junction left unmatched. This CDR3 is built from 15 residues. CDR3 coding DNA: TGTGCCAGCAGGAGAGGGACTAGCGGGAGCTATGAGCAGTTCTTC. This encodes CASRRGTSGSYEQFF.

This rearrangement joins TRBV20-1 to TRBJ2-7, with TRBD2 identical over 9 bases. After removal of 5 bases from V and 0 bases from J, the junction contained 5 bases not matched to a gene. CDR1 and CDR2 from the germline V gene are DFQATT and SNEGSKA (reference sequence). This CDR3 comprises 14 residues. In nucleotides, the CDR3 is TGCAGTGCTGGGCTAGCGGGGAGCTCCTACGAGCAGTACTTC. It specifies CSAGLAGSSYEQYF.

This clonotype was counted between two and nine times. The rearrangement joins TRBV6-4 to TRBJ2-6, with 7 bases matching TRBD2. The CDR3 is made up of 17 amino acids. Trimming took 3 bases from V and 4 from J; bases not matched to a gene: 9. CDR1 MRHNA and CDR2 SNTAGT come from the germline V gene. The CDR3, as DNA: TGTGCCAGCAGTGAAAGGGCGGGAGTAGCGGGGGCCAACGTCCTGACTTTC. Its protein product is CASSERAGVAGANVLTF.

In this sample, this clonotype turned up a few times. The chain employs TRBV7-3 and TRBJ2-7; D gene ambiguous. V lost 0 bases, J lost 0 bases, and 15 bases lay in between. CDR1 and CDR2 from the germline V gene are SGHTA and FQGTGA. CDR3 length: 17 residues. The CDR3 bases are TGTGCCAGCAGCTTAACGACGACGGGCTCGAGCTCCTACGAGCAGTACTTC. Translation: CASSLTTTGSSSYEQYF.

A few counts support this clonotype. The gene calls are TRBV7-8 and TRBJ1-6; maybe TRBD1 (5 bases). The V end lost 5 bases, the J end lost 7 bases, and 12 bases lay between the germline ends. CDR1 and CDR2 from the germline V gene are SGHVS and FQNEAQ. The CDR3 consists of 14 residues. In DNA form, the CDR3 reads TGTGCCAGCAGCCCATCAGGGAAGAATTCACCCCTCCACTTT. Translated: CASSPSGKNSPLHF.

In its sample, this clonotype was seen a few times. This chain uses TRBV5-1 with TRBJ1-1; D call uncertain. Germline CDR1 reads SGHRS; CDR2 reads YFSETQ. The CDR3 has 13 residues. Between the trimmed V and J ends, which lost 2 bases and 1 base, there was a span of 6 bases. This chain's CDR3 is CASSFNRNTEAFF. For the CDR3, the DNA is TGCGCCAGCAGCTTCAACAGGAACACTGAAGCTTTCTTT.

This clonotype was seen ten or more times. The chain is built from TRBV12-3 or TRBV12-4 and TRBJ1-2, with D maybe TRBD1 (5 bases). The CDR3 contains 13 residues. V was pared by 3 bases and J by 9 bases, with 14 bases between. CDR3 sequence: CASSLRDEGSYTF. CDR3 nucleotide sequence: TGTGCCAGCAGTTTGAGGGACGAGGGCAGCTACACCTTC.

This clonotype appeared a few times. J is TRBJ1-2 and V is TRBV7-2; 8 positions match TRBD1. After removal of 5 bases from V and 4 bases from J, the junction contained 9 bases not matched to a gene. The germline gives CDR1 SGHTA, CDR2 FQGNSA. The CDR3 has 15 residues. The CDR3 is CASSARGTGPYGYTF. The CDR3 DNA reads TGTGCCAGCAGCGCTAGGGGGACAGGACCCTATGGCTACACCTTC.

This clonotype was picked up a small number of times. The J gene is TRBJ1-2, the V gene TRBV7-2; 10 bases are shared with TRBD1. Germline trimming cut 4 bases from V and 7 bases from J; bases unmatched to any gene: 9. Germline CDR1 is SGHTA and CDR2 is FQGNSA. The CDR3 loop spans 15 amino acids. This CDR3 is CASSSRQGATGGYTF. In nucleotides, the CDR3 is TGTGCCAGCAGCTCTAGACAGGGGGCGACTGGTGGCTACACCTTC.

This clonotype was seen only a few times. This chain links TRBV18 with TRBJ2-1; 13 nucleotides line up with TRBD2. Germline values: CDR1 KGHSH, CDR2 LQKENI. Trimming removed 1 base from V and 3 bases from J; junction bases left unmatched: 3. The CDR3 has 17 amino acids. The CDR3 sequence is CASSPQRLAGGYNEQFF. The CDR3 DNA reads TGTGCCAGCTCACCACAACGACTAGCGGGGGGCTACAATGAGCAGTTCTTC.

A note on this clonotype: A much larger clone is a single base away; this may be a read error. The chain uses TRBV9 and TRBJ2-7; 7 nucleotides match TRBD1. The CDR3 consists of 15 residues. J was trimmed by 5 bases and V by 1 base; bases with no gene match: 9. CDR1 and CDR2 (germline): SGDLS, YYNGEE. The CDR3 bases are TGTGCCAGCAGCGTAATGTCCCAGGGGGTCAACGAGCAGTACTTC. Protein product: CASSVMSQGVNEQYF.

The CDR3 DNA reads TGTGCCAGCAGTTACCAGACAGGGCTCGAGCAGTACTTC. It specifies CASSYQTGLEQYF. The chain couples TRBV6-2 or TRBV6-3 to TRBJ2-7, with 7 bases that match TRBD1. The CDR3 is made up of 13 amino acids. V shed 2 bases, J shed 6 bases, and the junction held 4 bases outside the gene matches. Germline V gene lookup returns CDR1 MNHEY and CDR2 SVGEGT.

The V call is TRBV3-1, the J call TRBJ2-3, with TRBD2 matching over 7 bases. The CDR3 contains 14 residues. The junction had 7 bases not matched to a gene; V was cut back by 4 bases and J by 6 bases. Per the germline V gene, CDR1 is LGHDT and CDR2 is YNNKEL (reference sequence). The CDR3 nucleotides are TGTGCCAGCAGCCTCGGACACGGGGGGGATACGCAGTATTTT. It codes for CASSLGHGGDTQYF.

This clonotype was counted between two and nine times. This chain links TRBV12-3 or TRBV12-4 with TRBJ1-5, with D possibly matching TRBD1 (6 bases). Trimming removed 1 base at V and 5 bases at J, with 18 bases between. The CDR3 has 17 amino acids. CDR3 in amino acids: CASSLVRTVDGDQPQHF. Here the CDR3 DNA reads TGTGCCAGCAGTTTAGTGAGGACAGTCGATGGGGATCAGCCCCAGCATTTT.

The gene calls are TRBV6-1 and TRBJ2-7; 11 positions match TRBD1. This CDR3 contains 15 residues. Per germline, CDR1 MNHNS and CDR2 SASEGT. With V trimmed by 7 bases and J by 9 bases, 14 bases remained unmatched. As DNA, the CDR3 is TGTGCCAGCAACAGCCCCGGGACAGGGGGTTTGGGGCAGTACTTC. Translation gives CASNSPGTGGLGQYF.

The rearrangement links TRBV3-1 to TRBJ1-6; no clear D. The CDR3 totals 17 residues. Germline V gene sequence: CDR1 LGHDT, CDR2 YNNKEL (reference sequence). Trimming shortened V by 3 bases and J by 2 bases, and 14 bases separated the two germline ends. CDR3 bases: TGTGCCAGCAGCCATGCTCCGGCGGGCACCTATAATTCACCCCTCCACTTT. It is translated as CASSHAPAGTYNSPLHF.